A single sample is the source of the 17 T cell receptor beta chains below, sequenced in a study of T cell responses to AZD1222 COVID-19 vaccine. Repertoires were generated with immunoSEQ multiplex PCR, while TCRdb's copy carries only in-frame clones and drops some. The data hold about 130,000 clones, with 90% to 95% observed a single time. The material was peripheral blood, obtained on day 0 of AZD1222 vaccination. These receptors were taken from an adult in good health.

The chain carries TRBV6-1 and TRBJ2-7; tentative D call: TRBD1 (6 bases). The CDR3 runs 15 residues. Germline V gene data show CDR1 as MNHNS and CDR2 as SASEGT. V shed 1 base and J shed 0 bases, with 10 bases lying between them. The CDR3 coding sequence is TGTGCCAGCAGTGAAGGTTTAGGGGGCTCCTACGAGCAGTACTTC. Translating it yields CASSEGLGGSYEQYF.

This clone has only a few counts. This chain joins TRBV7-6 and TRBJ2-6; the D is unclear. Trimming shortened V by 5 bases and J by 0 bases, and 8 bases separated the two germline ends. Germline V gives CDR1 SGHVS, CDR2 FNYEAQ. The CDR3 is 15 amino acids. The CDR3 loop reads CASSRIFSGANVLTF. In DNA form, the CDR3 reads TGTGCCAGCAGCAGGATTTTCTCTGGGGCCAACGTCCTGACTTTC.

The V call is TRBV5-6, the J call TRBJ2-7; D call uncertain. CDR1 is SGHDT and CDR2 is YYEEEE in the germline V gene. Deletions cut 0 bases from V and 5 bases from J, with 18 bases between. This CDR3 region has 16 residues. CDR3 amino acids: CASSLVAWQGPHEQYF. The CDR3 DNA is TGTGCCAGCAGCTTGGTTGCGTGGCAAGGCCCCCACGAGCAGTACTTC. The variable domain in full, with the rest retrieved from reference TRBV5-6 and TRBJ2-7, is DAGVTQSPTHLIKTRGQQVTLRCSPKSGHDTVSWYQQALGQGPQFIFQYYEEEERQRGNFPDRFSGHQFPNYSSELNVNALLLGDSALYLCASSLVAWQGPHEQYFGPGTRLTVT.

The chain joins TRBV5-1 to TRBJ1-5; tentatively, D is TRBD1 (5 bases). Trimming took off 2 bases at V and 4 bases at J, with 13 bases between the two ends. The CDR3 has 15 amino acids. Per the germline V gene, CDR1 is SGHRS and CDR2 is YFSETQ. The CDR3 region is CASSLTGTENQPQHF. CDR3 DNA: TGCGCCAGCAGCTTAACCGGGACGGAGAATCAGCCCCAGCATTTT.

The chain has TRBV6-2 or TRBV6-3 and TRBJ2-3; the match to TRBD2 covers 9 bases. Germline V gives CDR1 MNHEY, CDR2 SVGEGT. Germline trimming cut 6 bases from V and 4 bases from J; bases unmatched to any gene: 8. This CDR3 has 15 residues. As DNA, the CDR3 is TGTGCCAGCAGCACCCCGCGGGGGGGCGCAGATACGCAGTATTTT. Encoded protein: CASSTPRGGADTQYF.

This CDR3 is CASNTQSGDRSYTF. CDR3 nucleotide sequence: TGTGCCAGCAACACCCAATCGGGGGATCGGAGCTACACCTTC. The chain employs TRBV28 and TRBJ1-2, with D perhaps TRBD1 (5 bases). Trimming stripped 7 bases from V and 9 bases from J, with 21 bases between. In germline, CDR1 is MDHEN, CDR2 SYDVKM. The CDR3 length is 14 residues.

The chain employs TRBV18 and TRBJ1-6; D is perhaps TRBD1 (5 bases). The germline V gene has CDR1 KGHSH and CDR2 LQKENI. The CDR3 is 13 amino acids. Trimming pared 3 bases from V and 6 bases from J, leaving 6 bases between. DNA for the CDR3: TGTGCCAGCTCACCGGACATTAATTCACCCCTCCACTTT. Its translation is CASSPDINSPLHF.

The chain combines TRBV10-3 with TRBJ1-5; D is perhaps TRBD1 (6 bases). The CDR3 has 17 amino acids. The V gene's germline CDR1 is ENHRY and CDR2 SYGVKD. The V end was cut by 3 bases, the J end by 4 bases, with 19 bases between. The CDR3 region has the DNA TGTGCCATCAGTGATGGGTCGGTGGACAGACTAAATCAGCCCCAGCATTTT. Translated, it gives CAISDGSVDRLNQPQHF.

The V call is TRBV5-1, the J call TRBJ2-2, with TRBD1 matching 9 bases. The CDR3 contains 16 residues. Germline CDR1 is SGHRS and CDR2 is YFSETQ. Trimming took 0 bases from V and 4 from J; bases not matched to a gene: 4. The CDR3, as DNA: TGCGCCAGCAGCTTGGCCGGGACAGGGAGCACCGGGGAGCTGTTTTTT. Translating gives CASSLAGTGSTGELFF.

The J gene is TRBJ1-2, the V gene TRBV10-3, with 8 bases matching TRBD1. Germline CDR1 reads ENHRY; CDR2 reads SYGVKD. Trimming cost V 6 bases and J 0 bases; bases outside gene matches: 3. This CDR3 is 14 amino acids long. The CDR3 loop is CAIRGTGSNYGYTF. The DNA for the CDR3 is TGTGCCATCAGGGGGACAGGCTCTAACTATGGCTACACCTTC.

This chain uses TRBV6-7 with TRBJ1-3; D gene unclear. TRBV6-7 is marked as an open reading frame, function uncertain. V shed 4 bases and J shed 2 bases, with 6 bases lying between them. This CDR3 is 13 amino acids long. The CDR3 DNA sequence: TGTGCCAGCAGTTCTGGTCCTGGAAACACCATATATTTT. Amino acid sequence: CASSSGPGNTIYF.

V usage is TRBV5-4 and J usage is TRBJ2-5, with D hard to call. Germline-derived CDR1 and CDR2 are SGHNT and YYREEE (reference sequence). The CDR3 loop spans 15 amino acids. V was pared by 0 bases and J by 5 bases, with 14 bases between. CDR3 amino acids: CASSLEVTRRETQYF. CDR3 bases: TGTGCCAGCAGCTTGGAGGTCACCCGGCGGGAGACCCAGTACTTC.

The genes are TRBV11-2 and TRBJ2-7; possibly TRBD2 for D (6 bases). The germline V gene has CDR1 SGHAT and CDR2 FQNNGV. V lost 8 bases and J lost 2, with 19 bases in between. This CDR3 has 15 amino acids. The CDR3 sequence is CASGGLAGSTYEQYF. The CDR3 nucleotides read TGTGCCAGCGGCGGCCTGGCGGGGAGCACCTACGAGCAGTACTTC.

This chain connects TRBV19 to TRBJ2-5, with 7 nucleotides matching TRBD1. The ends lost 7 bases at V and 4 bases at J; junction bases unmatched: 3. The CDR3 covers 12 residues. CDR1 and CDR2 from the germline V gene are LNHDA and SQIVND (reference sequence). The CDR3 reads CASKGARETQYF. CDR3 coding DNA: TGTGCCAGTAAGGGGGCACGAGAGACCCAGTACTTC.

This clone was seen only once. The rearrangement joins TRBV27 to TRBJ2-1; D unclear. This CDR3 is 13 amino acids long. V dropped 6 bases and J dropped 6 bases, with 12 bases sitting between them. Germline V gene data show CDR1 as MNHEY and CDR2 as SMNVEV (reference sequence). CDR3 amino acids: CASRSHSLNEQFF. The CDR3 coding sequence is TGTGCCAGCAGGTCCCATAGCCTCAATGAGCAGTTCTTC.

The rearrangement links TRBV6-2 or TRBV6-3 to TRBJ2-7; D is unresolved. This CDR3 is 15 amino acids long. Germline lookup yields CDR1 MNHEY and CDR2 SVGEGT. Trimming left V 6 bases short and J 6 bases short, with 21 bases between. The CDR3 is CASSPASDARGEQYF. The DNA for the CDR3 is TGTGCCAGCAGCCCTGCTTCGGATGCCCGAGGCGAGCAGTACTTC.

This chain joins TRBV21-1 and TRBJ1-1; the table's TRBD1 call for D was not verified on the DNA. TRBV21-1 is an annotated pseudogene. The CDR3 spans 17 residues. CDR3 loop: CVAGPGQLILVYTEAFF. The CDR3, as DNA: TGTGTCGCAGGGCCGGGACAATTGATCTTGGTCTACACTGAAGCTTTCTTT.